Each of the 31 T cell receptor beta chains below was sequenced from the same sample in a study of glioma-infiltrating T cells. TCR alpha and beta CDR3 regions were amplified from RNA using iRepertoire nested multiplex PCR. TCRdb re-derived calls from the multiplex PCR reads in MiXCR, one entry per CDR3 protein. The table lists about 190,000 distinct CDR3 sequences, around 30% of them singletons. Material: glioma tissue, nonneoplastic brain tissue, or PBMCs (not recorded which). These TCRs come from a human donor with low-grade glioma or glioblastoma, undergoing nonglioma brain surgery, or in good health (not recorded which).

Many counts were recorded for this clonotype. The rearrangement links TRBV3-1 to TRBJ2-2; the match to TRBD1 covers 7 bases. V shed 4 bases and J 5 bases; nucleotides not matched to a gene: 7. Germline assignment: CDR1 LGHDT and CDR2 YNNKEL (reference sequence). The CDR3 runs 15 residues. This CDR3 reads CASSPEGQITGELFF. For the CDR3, the DNA is TGTGCCAGCAGCCCCGAGGGACAGATTACCGGGGAGCTGTTTTTT.

To note about this clonotype: The junction departs from the called germline gene at one end, perhaps through a read error. The rearrangement uses TRBV27 and TRBJ2-1, with 8 bases matching TRBD2. This CDR3 spans 14 amino acids. Germline CDR1 and CDR2: MNHEY and SMNVEV (reference sequence). The CDR3 sequence: CASSWPGLDNEQFF. The CDR3 nucleotides are TGTGCCAGTAGTTGGCCGGGACTAGACAATGAGCAGTTCTTC.

Points on this clonotype: A much more abundant neighbour one base away suggests this may be a read error. The gene calls are TRBV7-2 and TRBJ2-4; D perhaps matches TRBD2 (5 bases). This CDR3 is built from 12 residues. CDR1 SGHTA and CDR2 FQGNSA come from the germline V gene. V lost 5 bases to trimming and J lost 14 bases, with 16 bases between them. The CDR3 reads CASSHLEGNKYF. CDR3 in DNA: TGTGCCAGCAGCCATCTCGAGGGAAATAAGTACTTC.

The rearrangement joins TRBV13 to TRBJ1-2; 10 bases are a match to TRBD1. The germline V gene has CDR1 PRHDT and CDR2 FYEKMQ (reference sequence). The CDR3 extends over 13 amino acids. Germline trimming cut 8 bases from V and 8 bases from J; bases unmatched to any gene: 8. CDR3 nucleotides: TGTGCCAGCTTGGGACAGGGGCGCTGCGGCTACACCTTC. Translating it yields CASLGQGRCGYTF.

This rearrangement joins TRBV27 to TRBJ2-7, with 11 bases fitting TRBD2. The CDR3 length is 15 residues. J gave up 7 bases and V 5 bases, and 10 bases lay outside the gene matches. The germline V gene has CDR1 MNHEY and CDR2 SMNVEV (reference sequence). As DNA, the CDR3 is TGTGCCAGCAGTCACCTACTAGCGGGAGTGTATGAGCAGTACTTC. Amino acids: CASSHLLAGVYEQYF.

In this sample, this clonotype turned up a few times. V and J are TRBV7-6 and TRBJ2-5, with D perhaps TRBD2 (5 bases). The germline CDR1 and CDR2 sequences are SGHVS and FNYEAQ. The ends were cut back, 2 bases at V and 2 bases at J, with 24 bases in the middle. There are 19 residues in the CDR3. The CDR3 sequence: CASSLRWDGSSGTQETQYF. Here the CDR3 DNA reads TGTGCCAGCAGCTTACGTTGGGATGGGTCCTCGGGAACTCAAGAGACCCAGTACTTC.

J is TRBJ2-1 and V is TRBV6-9, with 7 positions matching TRBD2. Germline values: CDR1 MNHGY, CDR2 SVAAGI. This CDR3 is built from 15 residues. The V gene end was trimmed by 11 bases and the J gene end by 9 bases; junction bases not matched to a gene: 19. CDR3 DNA: TGTGCCCTCAGTTCCTCGAATCGGGAGCGGGGTGAGCAGTTCTTC. Amino acid sequence: CALSSSNRERGEQFF.

This clonotype was seen ten or more times. The V and J genes are TRBV20-1 and TRBJ1-2; D might be TRBD1 (6 bases). Per the germline V gene, CDR1 is DFQATT and CDR2 is SNEGSKA (reference sequence). This CDR3 is 14 amino acids long. V was cut by 4 bases and J by 3 bases, with 15 bases left in between. The chain's CDR3 is CSAIRTAGDYGYTF. The CDR3, as DNA: TGCAGTGCTATAAGGACAGCTGGAGACTATGGCTACACCTTC.

V and J are TRBV3-1 and TRBJ2-3, with 14 positions matching TRBD2. The CDR3 loop spans 16 amino acids. Germline CDR1 LGHDT, CDR2 YNNKEL (reference sequence). V lost 4 bases, J lost 4 bases, and 4 bases stayed unmatched. This CDR3 reads CASSPGLAGDPDTQYF. In DNA form, the CDR3 reads TGTGCCAGCAGCCCGGGACTAGCGGGAGACCCAGATACGCAGTATTTT.

Turning to this clonotype: At one boundary the junction diverges from the germline segment, which might be a read error. The chain joins TRBV6-2 or TRBV6-3 to TRBJ1-1; 11 nucleotides match TRBD1. Germline CDR1 is MNHEY and CDR2 is SVGEGT. The length of the CDR3 is 14 residues. CDR3 loop: CDSTGQGANTKAFF. The CDR3 DNA follows: TGTGACAGCACCGGACAGGGGGCGAACACTAAAGCTTTCTTT.

In its sample, this clonotype was seen many times. The chain links TRBV20-1 to TRBJ2-5, with D perhaps matching TRBD1 (6 bases). Germline CDR1 is DFQATT and CDR2 is SNEGSKA (reference sequence). V was pared by 3 bases and J by 4 bases, with 12 bases between. CDR3 length: 13 residues. The CDR3 coding sequence is TGCAGTGCTAGGGACCAGGGGCGAGAGACCCAGTACTTC. It translates to CSARDQGRETQYF.

V gene TRBV5-1 combines with J gene TRBJ2-1; 9 bases map to TRBD1. The V and J ends lost 1 base and 2 bases, in that order; junction bases with no gene match: 10. The CDR3 consists of 18 residues. Per the germline V gene, CDR1 is SGHRS and CDR2 is YFSETQ. The CDR3 DNA reads as TGCGCCAGCAGCTTGACACTCCGGGACAGGGTAACCTACAATGAGCAGTTCTTC. The encoded protein is CASSLTLRDRVTYNEQFF.

This clonotype was counted at least ten times. Without the conserved terminal phenylalanine or tryptophan, this CDR3 likely stems from a read error. The DNA is left out, because the CDR3 cannot be placed on it with certainty; the CDR3 is given as TCRdb lists it. The chain links TRBV10-3 to TRBJ2-1; the table names TRBD2, a call not compared with the DNA. The CDR3 totals 17 residues, both ends included. CDR1 and CDR2 from the germline V gene are ENHRY and SYGVKD. CDR3 loop: CAISDEGLAGGARQEQV.

In its sample, this clonotype was seen once. The CDR3 loop reads CASGSGGADTQYF. Written as DNA, the CDR3 is TGTGCCAGCGGTTCGGGCGGGGCAGATACGCAGTATTTT. The chain combines TRBV27 with TRBJ2-3; D is possibly TRBD2 (6 bases). The CDR3 totals 13 residues. Trimming removed 8 bases from V and 4 bases from J, with 13 bases in between. CDR1 is MNHEY and CDR2 is SMNVEV in the germline V gene (reference sequence).

This clonotype was seen repeatedly, ten times or more. The chain employs TRBV7-9 and TRBJ2-3; 11 positions agree with TRBD2. CDR1 is SEHNR, CDR2 FQNEAQ, per germline (reference sequence). V shed 5 bases and J 6 bases; nucleotides not matched to a gene: 1. The CDR3 is 13 amino acids. The CDR3 loop is CASSRTSGDTQYF. CDR3 nucleotides: TGTGCCAGCAGCCGGACTAGCGGGGATACGCAGTATTTT.

At least ten counts were recorded for this clonotype. The chain is built from TRBV20-1 and TRBJ1-1, with 7 bases identical to TRBD1. Trimming at V came to 2 bases and at J to 5 bases, leaving 17 bases not matched to a gene. There are 17 residues in the CDR3. Germline CDR1 and CDR2: DFQATT and SNEGSKA (reference sequence). The CDR3 DNA sequence: TGCAGTGCTAGATGGGGCTCTGAGGGGGCGTTGGGGACTGAAGCTTTCTTT. Translated, it gives CSARWGSEGALGTEAFF.

This sequence joins TRBV24-1 and TRBJ2-1; 8 nucleotides agree with TRBD2. Germline-derived CDR1 and CDR2 are KGHDR and SFDVKD. The CDR3 covers 15 residues. V was clipped by 3 bases and J by 5 bases; unmatched bases: 5. CDR3 amino acids: CATSDRTSRDNEQFF. Here the CDR3 DNA reads TGTGCCACCAGTGATAGGACTAGCAGAGACAATGAGCAGTTCTTC.

This clonotype appeared many times. V gene TRBV20-1 combines with J gene TRBJ2-1; possibly TRBD1 or TRBD2 for D (6 bases each). CDR1 DFQATT and CDR2 SNEGSKA come from the germline V gene (reference sequence). This CDR3 region has 15 residues. The germline V and J ends were trimmed by 6 bases and 5 bases, with 20 bases remaining between them. CDR3 residues: CSANLRGTYNNEQFF. DNA for the CDR3: TGCAGTGCGAATCTGAGGGGGACTTATAACAATGAGCAGTTCTTC.

The rearrangement links TRBV7-6 to TRBJ2-6; D is possibly TRBD2 (5 bases). V was cut by 0 bases and J by 2 bases, with 8 bases left in between. This CDR3 region has 16 residues. Germline V gene sequence: CDR1 SGHVS, CDR2 FNYEAQ. The CDR3 here is CASSLARRPGANVLTF. The CDR3, as DNA: TGTGCCAGCAGCTTAGCGAGGAGGCCTGGGGCCAACGTCCTGACTTTC.

At least ten counts were recorded for this clonotype. The chain recombines TRBV6-2 or TRBV6-3 with TRBJ2-7, with TRBD1 matching 10 bases. The CDR3 covers 15 residues. Looked up from germline, CDR1 is MNHEY and CDR2 is SVGEGT. Trimming at V came to 2 bases and at J to 4 bases, leaving 5 bases not matched to a gene. As DNA, the CDR3 is TGTGCCAGCAGTTACCCATGGACAGGGGGATACGAGCAGTACTTC. Translated, it gives CASSYPWTGGYEQYF.

This clonotype was observed a handful of times. The chain carries TRBV11-2 and TRBJ2-7; 8 nucleotides align to TRBD2. CDR3 length: 16 residues. CDR1 SGHAT and CDR2 FQNNGV come from the germline V gene. Trimming at V came to 0 bases and at J to 3 bases, leaving 7 bases not matched to a gene. CDR3 sequence reads: CASSLDRAGAGYEQYF. Written as DNA, the CDR3 is TGTGCCAGCAGCTTAGATAGAGCGGGAGCGGGCTACGAGCAGTACTTC.

This clonotype has ten or more counts. The chain carries TRBV18 and TRBJ1-5, with D unclear. The CDR3 contains 15 residues. V was clipped by 3 bases and J by 1 base, with 10 bases between them. Germline CDR1 is KGHSH and CDR2 is LQKENI. CDR3 region: CASSPSTLSNQPQHF. The CDR3 region has the DNA TGTGCCAGCTCACCCAGCACCCTAAGCAATCAGCCCCAGCATTTT. Using reference TRBV18 and TRBJ1-5 for the parts outside the CDR3, the full variable domain is NAGVMQNPRHLVRRRGQEARLRCSPMKGHSHVYWYRQLPEEGLKFMVYLQKENIIDESGMPKERFSAEFPKEGPSILRIQQVVRGDSAAYFCASSPSTLSNQPQHFGDGTRLSIL.

This clonotype was counted ten times or more. The chain uses TRBV5-4 and TRBJ1-2; 7 positions agree with TRBD1. V was clipped by 0 bases and J by 2 bases; unmatched bases: 4. Germline CDR1 reads SGHNT; CDR2 reads YYREEE (reference sequence). CDR3 length: 15 residues. CDR3 bases: TGTGCCAGCAGCTTGGGGGGACAGACAAACTATGGCTACACCTTC. As protein: CASSLGGQTNYGYTF.

On this clonotype: A single base separates this from a much larger clone, so it may be a read error. The chain joins TRBV6-5 to TRBJ2-1; D remains unclear. In germline, CDR1 is MNHEY, CDR2 SVGAGI. V gave up 0 bases and J gave up 9 bases, with 9 bases separating them. The CDR3 loop spans 13 amino acids. Written as DNA, the CDR3 is TGTGCCAGCAGTTACTCTCCAGGAACTGAGCAGTTCTTC. It codes for CASSYSPGTEQFF.

Only a few counts were recorded for this clonotype. The rearrangement uses TRBV27 and TRBJ1-3; D ambiguous. CDR1 MNHEY and CDR2 SMNVEV come from the germline V gene (reference sequence). There are 15 residues in the CDR3. V was pared by 6 bases and J by 3 bases, with 15 bases between. The CDR3 loop reads CASSPEDGGGNTIYF. For the CDR3, the DNA is TGTGCCAGCAGCCCGGAAGACGGAGGTGGAAACACCATATATTTT.

A remark on this clonotype: This may arise from a read error, as a much more abundant clone is one base away. The chain links TRBV3-1 to TRBJ2-1, with 12 bases lining up with TRBD2. Germline V gene lookup returns CDR1 LGHDT and CDR2 YNNKEL (reference sequence). The J segment lost 10 bases and the V segment lost 5 bases, leaving 12 bases of the junction unmatched. The CDR3 totals 16 residues. CDR3 sequence: CASSSTSGSISYEQFF. The CDR3 nucleotides are TGTGCCAGCAGCTCGACTAGCGGGAGTATATCCTACGAGCAGTTCTTC.

This clonotype showed up many times. The J gene is TRBJ2-7, the V gene TRBV4-1, with 7 bases identical to TRBD2. This CDR3 region has 16 residues. Losses at the gene ends were 0 bases for V and 2 bases for J; bases not matched to a gene: 7. From germline, CDR1 is MGHRA and CDR2 YSYEKL. In DNA form, the CDR3 reads TGCGCCAGCAGCCAAGATTTCACTAGCGAGACCTACGAGCAGTACTTC. Encoded protein: CASSQDFTSETYEQYF.

Ten or more counts support this clonotype. The V call is TRBV6-1, the J call TRBJ2-1; TRBD2 aligns across 11 bases. CDR1 is MNHNS, CDR2 SASEGT, per germline. Trimming cost V 6 bases and J 8 bases; bases outside gene matches: 12. The CDR3 has 16 residues. CDR3: CASSPTSGTFGDEQFF. In DNA form, the CDR3 reads TGTGCCAGCAGCCCGACTAGCGGGACGTTTGGGGATGAGCAGTTCTTC.

Regarding this clonotype: A much more abundant neighbour one base away suggests this may be a read error. This sequence joins TRBV6-5 and TRBJ2-3; 7 bases agree with TRBD2. This CDR3 has 19 amino acids. J lost 4 bases, V lost 4 bases, and 20 bases had no gene match. The germline V gene encodes CDR1 MNHEY and CDR2 SVGAGI. CDR3 sequence (DNA): TGTGCCAGCAGTTGCGGGCGGATTAGCGGGCAGTTAGGCGCAGATACGCAGTATTTT. It specifies CASSCGRISGQLGADTQYF.

The rearrangement joins TRBV30 to TRBJ1-2; D not certain. CDR3 length equals 14 residues. Germline CDR1 is GTSNPN and CDR2 is SVGIG (reference sequence). Trimming pared 5 bases from V and 0 bases from J, leaving 13 bases between. Here the CDR3 reads CAWAIDIANYGYTF. CDR3 in DNA: TGTGCCTGGGCCATCGACATAGCTAACTATGGCTACACCTTC. Full variable domain (remainder filled in from reference TRBV30 and TRBJ1-2): SQTIHQWPATLVQPVGSPLSLECTVEGTSNPNLYWYRQAAGRGLQLLFYSVGIGQISSEVPQNLSASRPQDRQFILSSKKLLLSDSGFYLCAWAIDIANYGYTFGSGTRLTVV.

This clonotype was found many times. The chain is built from TRBV20-1 and TRBJ2-4; 16 bases fit TRBD2. The junction had 8 bases not matched to a gene; V was cut back by 4 bases and J by 8 bases. CDR3 length: 16 residues. Looked up from germline, CDR1 is DFQATT and CDR2 is SNEGSKA (reference sequence). DNA of the CDR3: TGCAGTGCTACCGGGACTAGCGGGAGGGTACGGTACATTCAGTACTTC. Translated: CSATGTSGRVRYIQYF.